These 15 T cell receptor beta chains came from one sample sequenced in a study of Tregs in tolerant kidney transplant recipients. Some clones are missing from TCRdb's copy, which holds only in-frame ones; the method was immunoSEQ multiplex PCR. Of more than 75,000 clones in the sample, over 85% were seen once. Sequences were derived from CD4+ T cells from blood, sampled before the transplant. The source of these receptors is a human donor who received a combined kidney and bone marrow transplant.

CDR3 nucleotides: TGTGCCAGCAGTTTAACACAGGGCCGTGGAAACACCATATATTTT. Protein: CASSLTQGRGNTIYF. This chain joins TRBV28 and TRBJ1-3, with D maybe TRBD1 (6 bases). This CDR3 has 15 residues. The germline V gene encodes CDR1 MDHEN and CDR2 SYDVKM. Between the trimmed V and J ends, which lost 2 bases and 3 bases, there was a span of 11 bases.

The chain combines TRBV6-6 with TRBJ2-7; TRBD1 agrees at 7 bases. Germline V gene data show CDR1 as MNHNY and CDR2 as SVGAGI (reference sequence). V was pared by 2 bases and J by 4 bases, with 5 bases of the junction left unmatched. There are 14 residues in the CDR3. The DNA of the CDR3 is TGTGCCAGCAGTTACGAGGGGGCGCGGTACGAGCAGTACTTC. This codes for CASSYEGARYEQYF.

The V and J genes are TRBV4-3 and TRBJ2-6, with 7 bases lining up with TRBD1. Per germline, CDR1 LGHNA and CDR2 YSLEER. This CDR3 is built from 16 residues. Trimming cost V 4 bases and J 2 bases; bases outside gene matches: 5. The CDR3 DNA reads TGCGCCAGCAGCCTCGTAGGGGGCACTGGGGCCAACGTCCTGACTTTC. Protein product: CASSLVGGTGANVLTF.

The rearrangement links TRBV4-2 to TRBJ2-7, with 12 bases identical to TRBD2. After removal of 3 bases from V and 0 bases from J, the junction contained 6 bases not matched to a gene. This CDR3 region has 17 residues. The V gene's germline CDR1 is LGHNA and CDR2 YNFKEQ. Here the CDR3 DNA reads TGTGCCAGCAGCCAGGGGACTAGCGGGTTGAGCTCCTACGAGCAGTACTTC. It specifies CASSQGTSGLSSYEQYF.

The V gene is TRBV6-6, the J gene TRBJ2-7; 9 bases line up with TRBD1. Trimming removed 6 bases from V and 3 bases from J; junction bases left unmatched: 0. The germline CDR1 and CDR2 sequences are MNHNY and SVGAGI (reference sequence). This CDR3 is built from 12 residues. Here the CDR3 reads CASRDRGYEQYF. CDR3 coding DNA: TGTGCCAGCAGGGACAGGGGCTACGAGCAGTACTTC.

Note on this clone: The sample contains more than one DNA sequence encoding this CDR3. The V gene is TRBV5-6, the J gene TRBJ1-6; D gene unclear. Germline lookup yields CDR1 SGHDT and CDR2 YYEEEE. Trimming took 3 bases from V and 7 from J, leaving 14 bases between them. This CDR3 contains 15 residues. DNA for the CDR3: TGTGCCAGCAGCTCACTACTATACCCAAATTCACCCCTCCACTTT. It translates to CASSSLLYPNSPLHF.

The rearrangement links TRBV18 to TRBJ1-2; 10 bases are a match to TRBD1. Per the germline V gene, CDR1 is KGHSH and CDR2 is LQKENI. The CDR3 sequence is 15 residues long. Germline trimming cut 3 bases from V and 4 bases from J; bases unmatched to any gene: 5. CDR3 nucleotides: TGTGCCAGCTCACCTGAGACAGGGGGCTTCTATGGCTACACCTTC. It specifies CASSPETGGFYGYTF.

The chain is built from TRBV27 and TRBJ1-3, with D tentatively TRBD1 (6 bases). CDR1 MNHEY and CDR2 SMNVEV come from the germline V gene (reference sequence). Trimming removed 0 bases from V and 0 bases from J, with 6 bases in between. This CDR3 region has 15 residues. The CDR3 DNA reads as TGTGCCAGCAGTTTATCCAGGGGCTCTGGAAACACCATATATTTT. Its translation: CASSLSRGSGNTIYF.

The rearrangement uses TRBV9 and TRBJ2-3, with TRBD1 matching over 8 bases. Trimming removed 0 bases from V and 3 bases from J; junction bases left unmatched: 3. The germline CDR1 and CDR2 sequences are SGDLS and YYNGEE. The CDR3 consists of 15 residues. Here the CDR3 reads CASSVEGTGTDTQYF. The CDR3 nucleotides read TGTGCCAGCAGCGTAGAAGGGACAGGTACAGATACGCAGTATTTT.

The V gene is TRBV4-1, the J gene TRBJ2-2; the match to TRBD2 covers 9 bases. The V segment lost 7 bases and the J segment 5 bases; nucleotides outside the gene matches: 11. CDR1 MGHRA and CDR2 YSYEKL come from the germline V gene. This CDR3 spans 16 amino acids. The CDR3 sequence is CASTKGLAGKTGELFF. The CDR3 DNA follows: TGCGCCAGCACCAAAGGGCTAGCGGGGAAGACCGGGGAGCTGTTTTTT.

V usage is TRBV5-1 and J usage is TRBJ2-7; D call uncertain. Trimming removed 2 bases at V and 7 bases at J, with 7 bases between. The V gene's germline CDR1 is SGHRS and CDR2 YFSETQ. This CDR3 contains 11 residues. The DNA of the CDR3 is TGCGCCAGCAGCTTTCCCGGGGAGCAGTACTTC. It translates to CASSFPGEQYF.

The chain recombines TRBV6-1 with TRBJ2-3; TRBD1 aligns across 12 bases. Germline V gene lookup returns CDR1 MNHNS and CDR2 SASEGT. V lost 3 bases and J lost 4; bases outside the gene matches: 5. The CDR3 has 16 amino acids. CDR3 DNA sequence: TGTGCCAGCAGTGACCCGGGACAGGGGGCTCCAGATACGCAGTATTTT. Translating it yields CASSDPGQGAPDTQYF.

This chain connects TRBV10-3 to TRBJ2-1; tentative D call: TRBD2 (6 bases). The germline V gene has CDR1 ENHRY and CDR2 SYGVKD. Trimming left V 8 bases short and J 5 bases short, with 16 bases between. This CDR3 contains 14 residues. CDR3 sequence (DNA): TGTGCCATCCGGAGTAGCGGAGAAGACAATGAGCAGTTCTTC. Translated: CAIRSSGEDNEQFF.

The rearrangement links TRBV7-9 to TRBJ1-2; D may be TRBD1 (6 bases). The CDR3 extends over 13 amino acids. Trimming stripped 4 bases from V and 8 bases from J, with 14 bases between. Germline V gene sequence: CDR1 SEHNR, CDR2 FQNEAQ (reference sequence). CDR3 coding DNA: TGTGCCAGCAGCTCAGGGACCCAGGGGGGCTACACCTTC. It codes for CASSSGTQGGYTF.

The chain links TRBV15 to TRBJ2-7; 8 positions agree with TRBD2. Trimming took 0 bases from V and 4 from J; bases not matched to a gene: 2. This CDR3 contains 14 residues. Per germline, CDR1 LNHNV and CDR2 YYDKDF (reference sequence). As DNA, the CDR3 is TGTGCCACCAGCAGAGAAGCGGGAGTTTACGAGCAGTACTTC. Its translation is CATSREAGVYEQYF.